Below, 18 T cell receptor beta chains from the same sample are listed, as sequenced in a study of shared T cell receptors in the human thymus. TCRdb's copy holds only in-frame clones and misses some; the assay was immunoSEQ multiplex PCR. The sample yields approximately 760,000 clones, 80% to 90% seen once. These data also featured in a second study, about human thymus T cells.

Sequenced material: thymocytes. All receptors derive from a girl in the first two years of life with a congenital heart defect.

This clone was found once. This chain uses TRBV6-5 with TRBJ2-7; 7 bases map to TRBD1. V lost 5 bases, J lost 5 bases, and 6 bases stayed unmatched. From germline, CDR1 is MNHEY and CDR2 SVGAGI. The CDR3 runs to 13 residues. CDR3 amino acids: CASSDGQVHEQYF. DNA for the CDR3: TGTGCCAGCAGTGACGGACAGGTCCACGAGCAGTACTTC.

This clone has a single count. V and J are TRBV10-3 and TRBJ2-3, with 10 bases that match TRBD2. Germline V gene lookup returns CDR1 ENHRY and CDR2 SYGVKD. With 4 bases clipped from V and 2 bases from J, the junction kept 12 bases outside the gene matches. CDR3 length: 18 amino acids. The CDR3 protein is CAISASPAGGPLTDTQYF. The CDR3 DNA is TGTGCCATCAGTGCCTCGCCAGCGGGGGGGCCCCTCACAGATACGCAGTATTTT.

The genes are TRBV15 and TRBJ2-2; 13 bases are shared with TRBD2. Trimming cost V 0 bases and J 4 bases; bases outside gene matches: 17. CDR1 and CDR2 (germline): LNHNV, YYDKDF (reference sequence). The CDR3 consists of 22 residues. This CDR3 is CATSRDYPGLAGHKCTTGELFF. The CDR3 DNA is TGTGCCACCAGCAGAGATTACCCGGGACTAGCGGGGCACAAATGCACCACCGGGGAGCTGTTTTTT.

This clone was seen once. The chain recombines TRBV5-6 with TRBJ1-1, with D possibly TRBD1 on 5 matching bases. The CDR3 consists of 16 residues. Germline CDR1 is SGHDT and CDR2 is YYEEEE. The V end lost 6 bases, the J end lost 0 bases, and 18 bases lay between the germline ends. The CDR3 spells CASTTFSTDLNTEAFF. The CDR3 region has the DNA TGTGCCAGCACGACATTCTCGACAGACTTGAACACTGAAGCTTTCTTT. Drawing the rest from reference TRBV5-6 and TRBJ1-1, the complete variable domain is DAGVTQSPTHLIKTRGQQVTLRCSPKSGHDTVSWYQQALGQGPQFIFQYYEEEERQRGNFPDRFSGHQFPNYSSELNVNALLLGDSALYLCASTTFSTDLNTEAFFGQGTRLTVV.

The chain combines TRBV11-2 with TRBJ1-2; D possibly corresponds to TRBD1 (6 bases). The germline CDR1 and CDR2 sequences are SGHAT and FQNNGV. Trimming pared 4 bases from V and 6 bases from J, leaving 12 bases between. This CDR3 region has 13 residues. The CDR3 DNA reads as TGTGCCAGCAGCTCAACAGGGCAAGATGGCTACACCTTC. Amino acid sequence: CASSSTGQDGYTF.

This chain uses TRBV7-9 with TRBJ2-1, with 9 bases identical to TRBD1. This CDR3 has 17 residues. Germline-derived CDR1 and CDR2 are SEHNR and FQNEAQ (reference sequence). The trim removed 1 base at V and 3 bases at J, leaving 7 bases unmatched. The CDR3 spells CASSLGPEGQGYNEQFF. The CDR3 nucleotides are TGTGCCAGCAGCTTAGGACCGGAGGGACAGGGCTACAATGAGCAGTTCTTC.

The V call is TRBV11-2, the J call TRBJ1-6; D remains unclear. The germline V gene encodes CDR1 SGHAT and CDR2 FQNNGV. The CDR3 has 17 amino acids. Trimming cost V 0 bases and J 9 bases, with 18 bases left between them. The CDR3 loop reads CASSLEGGTSAGSPLHF. CDR3 coding DNA: TGTGCCAGCAGCTTAGAAGGAGGAACTTCGGCCGGTTCACCCCTCCACTTT. The whole variable domain, remainder taken from reference TRBV11-2 and TRBJ1-6, is EAGVAQSPRYKIIEKRQSVAFWCNPISGHATLYWYQQILGQGPKLLIQFQNNGVVDDSQLPKDRFSAERLKGVDSTLKIQPAKLEDSAVYLCASSLEGGTSAGSPLHFGNGTRLTVT.

This chain uses TRBV18 with TRBJ2-2; 11 bases line up with TRBD2. The CDR3 has 19 residues. Germline CDR1 KGHSH, CDR2 LQKENI. V was clipped by 4 bases and J by 3 bases; unmatched bases: 13. CDR3 nucleotide sequence: TGTGCCAGCTCACTAGGGACTAGCGGCTTCCCCTGGCACACCGGGGAGCTGTTTTTT. This sequence encodes CASSLGTSGFPWHTGELFF.

The rearrangement uses TRBV7-2 and TRBJ2-1; the match to TRBD2 covers 8 bases. Per germline, CDR1 SGHTA and CDR2 FQGNSA. V dropped 1 base and J dropped 11; count of bases not matched to a gene: 10. The length of the CDR3 is 15 residues. In DNA, the CDR3 is TGTGCCAGCAGCTTAGAGAAACTAGCGGCCAGTAAGCAGTTCTTC. Translating it yields CASSLEKLAASKQFF.

The genes are TRBV7-4 and TRBJ1-1; D may be TRBD1 (5 bases). V was trimmed by 3 bases and J by 1 base, leaving 21 bases between them. Germline CDR1 is SGHVT and CDR2 is SQSDAQ. This CDR3 region has 18 residues. The CDR3 here is CASSLGPRDLGPNTEAFF. In DNA form, the CDR3 reads TGTGCCAGCAGCTTGGGCCCCAGGGATCTGGGTCCGAACACTGAAGCTTTCTTT.

The sample holds one count of this clone. The CDR3 is CASSGGRGATGELFF. CDR3 nucleotides: TGTGCCAGCAGTGGGGGAAGGGGTGCTACCGGGGAGCTGTTTTTT. The chain recombines TRBV6-1 with TRBJ2-2; the D gene is possibly TRBD1 (5 bases). The germline gives CDR1 MNHNS, CDR2 SASEGT. Trimming pared 4 bases from V and 5 bases from J, leaving 14 bases between. The CDR3 totals 15 residues.

The chain carries TRBV27 and TRBJ2-2; D might be TRBD2 (6 bases). Per the germline V gene, CDR1 is MNHEY and CDR2 is SMNVEV (reference sequence). This CDR3 has 13 residues. V lost 3 bases and J 6 bases, leaving 8 bases between the germline ends. The CDR3 nucleotides are TGTGCCAGCAGTTTGGGGGACTCCGGGGAGCTGTTTTTT. Translating it yields CASSLGDSGELFF.

The genes are TRBV9 and TRBJ1-1, with TRBD1 identical over 7 bases. From germline, CDR1 is SGDLS and CDR2 YYNGEE. The CDR3 is 15 amino acids. The V and J ends lost 3 bases and 1 base, in that order; junction bases with no gene match: 6. CDR3 residues: CASSGIGQANTEAFF. Written as DNA, the CDR3 is TGTGCCAGCAGCGGAATCGGACAGGCGAACACTGAAGCTTTCTTT.

This clone was detected only once. The same CDR3 arises from other DNA sequences in this sample as well. The J gene is TRBJ2-5, the V gene TRBV27, with TRBD2 matching over 8 bases. Gene TRBJ2-7 matches the end of the DNA better, so the J call may be wrong. The germline CDR1 and CDR2 sequences are MNHEY and SMNVEV (reference sequence). This CDR3 is 14 amino acids long. CDR3 DNA: TGTGCCAGCAGTTTACGGGGGGGCAGCTACGAGCAGTACTTC. Residues: CASSLRGGSYEQYF.

This rearrangement joins TRBV7-9 to TRBJ2-3; D not resolved. The V end lost 4 bases, the J end lost 2 bases, and 10 bases lay between the germline ends. This CDR3 contains 14 residues. From germline, CDR1 is SEHNR and CDR2 FQNEAQ (reference sequence). The CDR3 nucleotides are TGTGCCAGCAGCTCCGGTATTGACACAGATACGCAGTATTTT. Translated: CASSSGIDTDTQYF.

The V and J genes are TRBV11-2 and TRBJ1-6; 9 bases are a match to TRBD1. The junction had 14 bases not matched to a gene; V was cut back by 5 bases and J by 3 bases. CDR1 and CDR2 from the germline V gene are SGHAT and FQNNGV. This CDR3 contains 19 residues. CDR3 residues: CASSPPRPGTGYYNSPLHF. CDR3 DNA sequence: TGTGCCAGCAGCCCCCCCCGTCCGGGGACAGGGTACTATAATTCACCCCTCCACTTT.

The chain couples TRBV6-6 to TRBJ2-5; D possibly corresponds to TRBD2 (5 bases). Per germline, CDR1 MNHNY and CDR2 SVGAGI (reference sequence). This CDR3 region has 15 residues. V gave up 2 bases and J gave up 2 bases, with 12 bases separating them. In DNA form, the CDR3 reads TGTGCCAGCAGTTACAGGCGGACGGGACAAGAGACCCAGTACTTC. Translation gives CASSYRRTGQETQYF.

The rearrangement joins TRBV10-1 to TRBJ2-3; the match to TRBD2 covers 7 bases. The V gene end was trimmed by 4 bases and the J gene end by 4 bases; junction bases not matched to a gene: 8. Germline V gene data show CDR1 as WNHNN and CDR2 as SYGVQD (reference sequence). The CDR3 sequence is 15 residues long. As DNA, the CDR3 is TGCGCCAGCAGTGGAACTAGCGCCCGCGCAGATACGCAGTATTTT. This translates into CASSGTSARADTQYF.